Following are 26 T cell receptor beta chains from one sample sequenced in a study of T cell responses to AZD1222 COVID-19 vaccine. Data came from immunoSEQ multiplex PCR; TCRdb stores just in-frame clones and leaves some out. This table holds 240,000 or so clones, 80% to 95% found once. The material was peripheral blood, obtained on day 0 of AZD1222 vaccination. The source of these receptors is an adult in good health.

CDR3 nucleotides: TGTGCCAGCAGCTCGCGCGGGGGCGCATATGGCTACACCTTC. It codes for CASSSRGGAYGYTF. The V call is TRBV7-8, the J call TRBJ1-2, with a weak D call TRBD1 (6 bases). Per the germline V gene, CDR1 is SGHVS and CDR2 is FQNEAQ. V was cut by 4 bases and J by 5 bases, with 14 bases left in between. The CDR3 has 14 residues.

This clone was seen a single time. The chain carries TRBV3-1 (or the pseudogene TRBV3-2) and TRBJ2-5; unclear D gene. The germline V gene encodes CDR1 LGHDT and CDR2 YNNKEL (reference sequence). Trimming pared 0 bases from V and 1 base from J, leaving 12 bases between. The CDR3 length is 16 residues. The CDR3 nucleotides are TGTGCCAGCAGCCAAGAACTCGGGCATCTCCAAGAGACCCAGTACTTC. Translation gives CASSQELGHLQETQYF.

This chain connects TRBV5-1 to TRBJ1-1; 8 bases are a match to TRBD1. This CDR3 has 16 amino acids. J gave up 4 bases and V 2 bases, and 10 bases lay outside the gene matches. Per germline, CDR1 SGHRS and CDR2 YFSETQ. CDR3 protein: CASSFTSTGELTEAFF. CDR3 nucleotides: TGCGCCAGCAGCTTCACCTCGACAGGGGAGCTCACTGAAGCTTTCTTT.

The CDR3, as DNA: TGTGCCAGCAGCCACTACAGGGAACGGGGCACCGGGGAGCTGTTTTTT. Its protein is CASSHYRERGTGELFF. This rearrangement joins TRBV3-1 (or the pseudogene TRBV3-2) to TRBJ2-2, with a tentative D call TRBD1 (6 bases). V lost 3 bases, J lost 4 bases, and 15 bases lay in between. The CDR3 is 16 amino acids. In germline, CDR1 is LGHDT, CDR2 YNNKEL (reference sequence).

This clone was counted once. The J gene is TRBJ1-2, the V gene TRBV5-1, with 9 bases fitting TRBD1. The CDR3 runs to 16 residues. The germline V gene encodes CDR1 SGHRS and CDR2 YFSETQ. The V segment lost 0 bases and the J segment 4 bases; nucleotides outside the gene matches: 7. The CDR3 sequence: CASSLGGQGYSYGYTF. In DNA, the CDR3 is TGCGCCAGCAGCTTGGGCGGACAGGGGTATAGCTATGGCTACACCTTC.

This chain joins TRBV7-9 and TRBJ1-5, with D unresolved. The V gene's germline CDR1 is SEHNR and CDR2 FQNEAQ (reference sequence). This CDR3 has 13 amino acids. Trimming took off 3 bases at V and 4 bases at J, with 7 bases between the two ends. The DNA for the CDR3 is TGTGCCAGCAGCTTCGGGAGTAATCAGCCCCAGCATTTT. Amino acid sequence: CASSFGSNQPQHF.

The V gene is TRBV5-1, the J gene TRBJ1-6; D gene unclear. CDR3 length: 14 residues. Trimming pared 4 bases from V and 7 bases from J, leaving 12 bases between. Germline lookup yields CDR1 SGHRS and CDR2 YFSETQ. DNA for the CDR3: TGCGCCAGCAGCCCGAGGACGGGCAATTCACCCCTCCACTTT. Encoded protein: CASSPRTGNSPLHF.

This clone occurred once. The chain is built from TRBV9 and TRBJ2-3; 9 bases are a match to TRBD2. Germline-derived CDR1 and CDR2 are SGDLS and YYNGEE. The CDR3 consists of 17 residues. V lost 1 base and J lost 5; bases outside the gene matches: 11. The CDR3 is CASSVLPGGGAIDTQYF. The CDR3 DNA reads TGTGCCAGCAGCGTACTCCCCGGCGGGGGGGCGATAGATACGCAGTATTTT.

This rearrangement joins TRBV7-2 to TRBJ2-4, with no clear D. Trimming removed 4 bases from V and 4 bases from J, with 11 bases in between. CDR1 SGHTA and CDR2 FQGNSA come from the germline V gene. The CDR3 contains 14 residues. The CDR3 nucleotides are TGTGCCAGCAGCTCCTCGGCTGGAAAAAACATTCAGTACTTC. Protein product: CASSSSAGKNIQYF.

The V call is TRBV6-5, the J call TRBJ2-7; TRBD2 is a possible D gene (5 bases). CDR1 MNHEY and CDR2 SVGAGI come from the germline V gene. The CDR3 extends over 15 amino acids. V was shortened by 2 bases and J by 5 bases, with 16 bases between the two germline ends. This CDR3 is CASSYTLRAANEQYF. CDR3 DNA: TGTGCCAGCAGTTACACGTTGAGGGCAGCAAACGAGCAGTACTTC.

The rearrangement uses TRBV6-5 and TRBJ1-1, with D uncertain. CDR3 length: 13 amino acids. Germline CDR1 is MNHEY and CDR2 is SVGAGI. V was clipped by 8 bases and J by 0 bases, with 10 bases between them. In DNA, the CDR3 is TGTGCCAGCGGAAGGGCAATGAACACTGAAGCTTTCTTT. Translated: CASGRAMNTEAFF.

This clone has only one observation. This rearrangement joins TRBV5-1 to TRBJ2-3, with D perhaps assigned TRBD1 or TRBD2 (5 bases each). The CDR3 loop spans 15 amino acids. The germline V gene encodes CDR1 SGHRS and CDR2 YFSETQ. Trimming stripped 3 bases from V and 0 bases from J, with 11 bases between. The DNA of the CDR3 is TGCGCCAGCAGCTACCCCGGGGCTAGCACAGATACGCAGTATTTT. Protein: CASSYPGASTDTQYF.

This chain links TRBV19 with TRBJ2-7; D tentatively fits TRBD1 or TRBD2 (6 bases each). CDR3 length equals 14 residues. Trimming took 3 bases from V and 2 from J, leaving 11 bases between them. CDR1 is LNHDA and CDR2 is SQIVND in the germline V gene (reference sequence). The CDR3 is CASSMVGGPYEQYF. The CDR3 nucleotides are TGTGCCAGTAGTATGGTCGGGGGCCCCTACGAGCAGTACTTC. The entire variable domain, with the rest obtained from reference TRBV19 and TRBJ2-7, is as follows: DGGITQSPKYLFRKEGQNVTLSCEQNLNHDAMYWYRQDPGQGLRLIYYSQIVNDFQKGDIAEGYSVSREKKESFPLTVTSAQKNPTAFYLCASSMVGGPYEQYFGPGTRLTVT.

The rearrangement uses TRBV24-1 and TRBJ1-5; D is unresolved. Germline CDR1 and CDR2: KGHDR and SFDVKD. The CDR3 totals 13 residues. V was clipped by 5 bases and J by 6 bases, with 10 bases between them. The CDR3 loop is CATSAGYGQPQHF. For the CDR3, the DNA is TGTGCCACCAGTGCGGGGTACGGTCAGCCCCAGCATTTT.

This chain links TRBV6-2 or TRBV6-3 with TRBJ1-1; maybe TRBD1 (5 bases). Germline V gene data show CDR1 as MNHEY and CDR2 as SVGEGT. The CDR3 consists of 18 residues. Trimming removed 4 bases from V and 2 bases from J, with 23 bases in between. CDR3 sequence reads: CASSSSFGGTTTNTEAFF. In DNA, the CDR3 is TGTGCCAGCAGTTCCTCTTTTGGGGGGACGACGACTAACACTGAAGCTTTCTTT.

The J gene is TRBJ2-6, the V gene TRBV21-1; the table's D call, TRBD2, has no DNA check behind it. TRBV21-1 corresponds to a pseudogene. This CDR3 has 17 amino acids. CDR3 amino acids: CASSSPVPGTGANVLTF. In nucleotides, the CDR3 is TGTGCCAGCAGCTCACCCGTCCCCGGGACTGGGGCCAACGTCCTGACTTTC.

The genes are TRBV2 and TRBJ1-3; 7 bases agree with TRBD1. The CDR3 has 15 amino acids. The trim removed 6 bases at V and 1 base at J, leaving 6 bases unmatched. The germline CDR1 and CDR2 sequences are SNHLY and FYNNEI. CDR3 loop: CASSAQGTSGNTIYF. CDR3 bases: TGTGCCAGCAGCGCACAGGGGACGTCTGGAAACACCATATATTTT.

The rearrangement uses TRBV9 and TRBJ2-1, with unresolved D. V was cut by 7 bases and J by 7 bases, with 21 bases left in between. Looked up from germline, CDR1 is SGDLS and CDR2 is YYNGEE. This CDR3 comprises 15 residues. This CDR3 is CASGPGPALYNEQFF. CDR3 nucleotide sequence: TGTGCCAGCGGCCCGGGCCCAGCCCTTTATAATGAGCAGTTCTTC.

This clone appeared a single time. The V and J genes are TRBV12-3 or TRBV12-4 and TRBJ2-7; D call uncertain. This CDR3 comprises 11 residues. Trimming took 6 bases from V and 4 from J, leaving 7 bases between them. CDR3 DNA: TGTGCCAGCAGCGACCCTTACGAGCAGTACTTC. This translates into CASSDPYEQYF.

This clone was seen a few times. J is TRBJ1-6 and V is TRBV4-1; D might be TRBD1 (5 bases). This CDR3 is built from 17 residues. V was trimmed by 0 bases and J by 4 bases, leaving 13 bases between them. The germline V gene has CDR1 MGHRA and CDR2 YSYEKL. CDR3 in DNA: TGCGCCAGCAGCCAAGATCTGGGGGGAGGGTATAATTCACCCCTCCACTTT. Translated, it gives CASSQDLGGGYNSPLHF.

The chain carries TRBV3-1 (or the pseudogene TRBV3-2) and TRBJ1-1, with D hard to call. CDR3 size: 13 residues. The germline V and J ends were trimmed by 4 bases and 1 base, with 7 bases remaining between them. The germline CDR1 and CDR2 sequences are LGHDT and YNNKEL (reference sequence). The CDR3 nucleotides are TGTGCCAGCAGCCCCCCAGGGAACACTGAAGCTTTCTTT. Encoded protein: CASSPPGNTEAFF.

This sequence joins TRBV19 and TRBJ1-1, with TRBD1 matching over 11 bases. The germline V gene has CDR1 LNHDA and CDR2 SQIVND (reference sequence). J lost 5 bases, V lost 4 bases, and 6 bases had no gene match. The CDR3 is made up of 15 amino acids. DNA for the CDR3: TGTGCCAGTAGTACGGACAGGGGGCCGGGGACTGAAGCTTTCTTT. This gives the protein CASSTDRGPGTEAFF.

The chain combines TRBV5-5 with TRBJ2-3, with 10 bases matching TRBD1. With 4 bases clipped from V and 1 base from J, the junction kept 9 bases outside the gene matches. The CDR3 runs to 17 residues. Germline values: CDR1 SGHKS, CDR2 YYEKEE (reference sequence). The CDR3 DNA reads TGTGCCAGCAGCCATGGACTTGGACAGGGGGGCACAGATACGCAGTATTTT. Translated, it gives CASSHGLGQGGTDTQYF. Drawing the rest from reference TRBV5-5 and TRBJ2-3, the complete variable domain is DAGVTQSPTHLIKTRGQQVTLRCSPISGHKSVSWYQQVLGQGPQFIFQYYEKEERGRGNFPDRFSARQFPNYSSELNVNALLLGDSALYLCASSHGLGQGGTDTQYFGPGTRLTVL.

The chain is built from TRBV25-1 and TRBJ1-5; D perhaps matches TRBD1 (5 bases). The germline CDR1 and CDR2 sequences are MGHDK and SYGVNS. This CDR3 is 18 amino acids long. Trimming took 6 bases from V and 0 from J, leaving 21 bases between them. In DNA form, the CDR3 reads TGTGCCAGCAGCCCCCGGGCCAGGGAGAAGAATAGCAATCAGCCCCAGCATTTT. This sequence encodes CASSPRAREKNSNQPQHF.

V usage is TRBV10-2 and J usage is TRBJ1-3; no definite D call. The V gene lost 5 bases and the J gene lost 0 bases, with 11 bases spanning the gap. Germline-derived CDR1 and CDR2 are WSHSY and SAAADI. The CDR3 runs to 15 residues. The CDR3: CASSSDLYSGNTIYF. Here the CDR3 DNA reads TGCGCCAGCAGTTCCGATTTATACTCTGGAAACACCATATATTTT.

The chain employs TRBV11-2 and TRBJ2-7; 8 bases agree with TRBD1. The CDR3 length is 14 residues. In germline, CDR1 is SGHAT, CDR2 FQNNGV. V shed 5 bases, J shed 3 bases, and the junction held 6 bases outside the gene matches. The CDR3 here is CASSPTGADYEQYF. In DNA, the CDR3 is TGTGCCAGCAGCCCGACAGGGGCCGACTACGAGCAGTACTTC.